The rows below give T cell receptor beta chains drawn from one sample of a study of shared clonotypes between healthy human individuals. The method was immunoSEQ multiplex PCR; TCRdb's version includes in-frame clones alone and lacks a portion of them. The sample consists of 470,000 or so clones, more than 75% of them appearing once. Sequenced material: PBMCs. The receptors come from a woman aged 40 to 50 in good health. Some clones in this sample may be carry-over from other donors' samples. Each CDR3 is given with its conserved first and last residue. D genes are given only for firm matches. The size of a clone is reported for some rows only, either as once, few or many, or as a class for expanded clones.

TRBV27	-	TRBJ1-1	-	CASSLSGGEKAFF	TGTGCCAGCAGTTTATCGGGGGGAGAAAAAGCTTTCTTT
TRBV11-2	-	TRBJ2-3	-	CASSLVRPDTQYF	TGTGCCAGCAGCTTAGTCCGCCCAGATACGCAGTATTTT
TRBV7-6	-	TRBJ2-7	-	CASSHPRGKEGKYEQYF	TGTGCCAGCAGCCACCCGAGAGGCAAGGAGGGGAAGTACGAGCAGTACTTC
TRBV28	-	TRBJ2-2	-	CASSSPTGELFF	TGTGCCAGCAGTTCCCCCACCGGGGAGCTGTTTTTT
TRBV9	TRBD2	TRBJ2-3	-	CASSPGSGSLADTQYF	TGTGCCAGCAGCCCCGGCAGCGGGAGTTTGGCAGATACGCAGTATTTT
TRBV9	-	TRBJ1-3	few	CASSPGDGGNTIYF	TGTGCCAGCAGCCCAGGGGATGGAGGAAACACCATATATTTT
TRBV30	-	TRBJ2-3	-	CASTGSQTSTDTQYF	TGCGCCTCGACCGGGAGCCAGACTAGCACAGATACGCAGTATTTT
TRBV29-1	-	TRBJ2-7	-	CSVYGTAYEQYF	TGCAGCGTTTACGGGACTGCCTACGAGCAGTACTTC
TRBV30	TRBD2	TRBJ2-3	-	CACLPWSGRRLDTQYF	TGTGCCTGCCTTCCCTGGAGCGGGAGGAGGTTGGATACGCAGTATTTT
TRBV28	TRBD1	TRBJ2-7	-	CASDGQGAYEQYF	TGTGCCAGCGACGGACAGGGAGCCTACGAGCAGTACTTC
TRBV6-1	-	TRBJ2-5	-	CASTRGARETQYF	TGTGCCAGCACACGGGGGGCGCGGGAGACCCAGTACTTC
TRBV2	TRBD2	TRBJ2-1	-	CASSAGLAGGDEQFF	TGTGCCAGCAGTGCGGGACTAGCGGGAGGGGATGAGCAGTTCTTC
TRBV4-1	-	TRBJ1-2	-	CASSQGQNGAYGYTF	TGCGCCAGCAGCCAAGGACAGAACGGCGCCTATGGCTACACCTTC
TRBV11-2	-	TRBJ1-3	-	CASSSTASGNTIYF	TGTGCCAGCAGCTCCACAGCATCTGGAAACACCATATATTTT
TRBV7-2	-	TRBJ2-5	-	CASSFFGPQETQYF	TGTGCCAGCAGCTTTTTCGGGCCACAAGAGACCCAGTACTTC
TRBV11-2	-	TRBJ2-7	-	CASSLVLSHYEQYF	TGTGCCAGCAGCTTAGTCCTATCCCACTACGAGCAGTACTTC
TRBV5-1	TRBD1	TRBJ2-7	-	CASSPSGQGGEQYF	TGCGCCAGCTCCCCCTCGGGACAGGGCGGGGAGCAGTACTTC
TRBV28	TRBD2	TRBJ2-1	-	CASSLGAGESSYNEQFF	TGTGCCAGCAGTTTAGGGGCGGGAGAGAGCTCCTACAATGAGCAGTTCTTC
TRBV18	-	TRBJ2-5	-	CASSPFPSIGGFGETQYF	TGTGCCAGCTCACCATTTCCCTCGATTGGGGGATTCGGAGAGACCCAGTACTTC
TRBV7-2	-	TRBJ2-1	-	CASSLVPWAYNEQFF	TGTGCCAGCAGCTTAGTCCCTTGGGCCTACAATGAGCAGTTCTTC
TRBV28	-	TRBJ2-1	-	CASSLIWGEQFF	TGTGCCAGCAGTTTAATCTGGGGTGAGCAGTTCTTC
TRBV9	TRBD2	TRBJ2-7	few	CASSSAGLAGYEQYF	TGTGCCAGCAGCTCCGCGGGACTAGCGGGCTACGAGCAGTACTTC
TRBV7-6	TRBD1	TRBJ1-5	-	CASSLQGDQPQHF	TGTGCCAGCAGCTTACAGGGGGATCAGCCCCAGCATTTT
TRBV4-3	TRBD1	TRBJ2-7	few	CASSRRGTGPNEQYF	TGCGCCAGCAGCCGGAGAGGGACAGGGCCAAACGAGCAGTACTTC
TRBV7-3	-	TRBJ2-1	-	CASSFLQGPHEQFF	TGTGCCAGCAGCTTCCTTCAAGGGCCCCATGAGCAGTTCTTC
TRBV2	-	TRBJ2-1	-	CASSRDFNNEQFF	TGTGCCAGCAGTCGGGACTTCAACAATGAGCAGTTCTTC
TRBV10-3	TRBD2	TRBJ2-1	-	CAISEGLAILEGDEQFF	TGTGCCATCAGTGAGGGACTAGCGATCCTCGAAGGGGATGAGCAGTTCTTC
TRBV19	-	TRBJ1-5	-	CASQIRTGLGNQPQHF	TGTGCCAGCCAGATTAGAACAGGGTTGGGCAATCAGCCCCAGCATTTT
TRBV10-3	-	TRBJ2-7	many	CAIRSLGTRDEQYF	TGTGCCATCAGGTCACTGGGGACCCGAGACGAGCAGTACTTC
TRBV5-4	-	TRBJ1-1	-	CASSPSGIMNTEAFF	TGTGCCAGCAGCCCTTCCGGGATAATGAACACTGAAGCTTTCTTT
TRBV7-3	-	TRBJ2-5	-	CASSPGRTKKETQYF	TGTGCCAGCAGCCCCGGCCGAACCAAGAAAGAGACCCAGTACTTC
TRBV10-1	-	TRBJ1-5	many	CASSGGHTSDF	TGCGCCAGCAGTGGGGGACATACGTCGGATTTT
TRBV9	TRBD2	TRBJ2-7	-	CASSAPGLAGLREQYF	TGTGCCAGCAGCGCACCGGGACTAGCGGGACTACGGGAGCAGTACTTC
TRBV29-1	-	TRBJ1-2	few	CSVGRAPGYTF	TGCAGCGTTGGCAGGGCGCCTGGCTACACCTTC
TRBV19	TRBD2	TRBJ2-2	-	CASSTPLGSGRPYTGELFF	TGTGCCAGTAGTACCCCCCTTGGTAGCGGGAGGCCGTACACCGGGGAGCTGTTTTTT
TRBV25-1	TRBD1	TRBJ1-2	-	CASSDGTGVPYGYTF	TGTGCCAGCAGTGACGGGACAGGGGTTCCCTATGGCTACACCTTC
TRBV30	-	TRBJ1-3	-	CAWSPGAGNTIYF	TGTGCCTGGAGTCCTGGGGCTGGAAACACCATATATTTT
TRBV14	TRBD2	TRBJ2-5	-	CASSQVGAGAGETQYF	TGTGCCAGCAGCCAGGTTGGAGCGGGAGCCGGCGAGACCCAGTACTTC
TRBV6-5	-	TRBJ2-7	once	CASSYSTENEQYF	TGTGCCAGCAGTTACTCGACCGAGAACGAGCAGTACTTC
TRBV28	-	TRBJ1-4	-	CASSLGRANEKLFF	TGTGCCAGCAGTTTGGGCAGGGCTAATGAAAAACTGTTTTTT
TRBV28	TRBD1	TRBJ1-2	-	CTSSFPGGDGYTF	TGTACCAGCAGTTTCCCAGGGGGGGATGGCTACACCTTC
TRBV7-3	-	TRBJ1-1	-	CASSLDVNTEAFF	TGTGCCAGCAGCCTGGACGTGAACACTGAAGCTTTCTTT
TRBV28	TRBD2	TRBJ2-1	-	CASSSGLAVIRPSSYNEQFF	TGTGCCAGCAGTTCCGGACTAGCGGTAATTCGACCATCCTCCTACAATGAGCAGTTCTTC
TRBV2	-	TRBJ2-3	-	CASDQSTDTQYF	TGTGCCAGCGATCAGAGCACAGATACGCAGTATTTT
TRBV28	-	TRBJ2-7	-	CASSFRDGTYEQYF	TGTGCCAGCAGTTTTCGGGACGGGACCTACGAGCAGTACTTC
TRBV5-1	TRBD2	TRBJ2-1	-	CASSFRGASGSGEQFF	TGCGCCAGCAGCTTCAGGGGGGCTAGCGGGAGTGGTGAGCAGTTCTTC
TRBV10-3	TRBD1	TRBJ2-1	-	CAISEDRGSNEQFF	TGTGCCATCAGTGAGGACAGGGGGAGCAATGAGCAGTTCTTC
TRBV28	TRBD1	TRBJ1-6	-	CASSGTVTFYNSPLHF	TGTGCCAGCAGCGGGACAGTCACTTTTTATAATTCACCCCTCCACTTT
TRBV9	TRBD1	TRBJ2-7	once	CASSVGDRGLGEQYF	TGTGCCAGCAGCGTAGGGGACAGGGGGCTGGGCGAGCAGTACTTC
TRBV4-2	-	TRBJ2-7	-	CASSQEGGPTYEQYF	TGTGCCAGCAGCCAAGAGGGGGGACCAACCTACGAGCAGTACTTC
TRBV19	-	TRBJ2-1	-	CASQGEGAQWGHNEQFF	TGTGCCTCCCAAGGGGAGGGGGCCCAGTGGGGGCACAATGAGCAGTTCTTC
TRBV10-3	-	TRBJ1-1	-	CAIGSTGNTEAFF	TGTGCCATCGGTTCGACAGGGAACACTGAAGCTTTCTTT
TRBV29-1	-	TRBJ1-2	few	CSVEGGANYGYTF	TGCAGCGTTGAGGGTGGGGCTAACTATGGCTACACCTTC
TRBV27	TRBD1	TRBJ2-1	-	CASTPRGQGGADEQFF	TGTGCCAGCACCCCACGGGGACAGGGGGGTGCGGATGAGCAGTTCTTC